The 19 T cell receptor beta chains reported below all come from one sample, sequenced in a study of tumor and adjacent non-tumor tissue in lung cancer. The library came from three nested PCR rounds adapted from ARM-PCR protocols. One entry per CDR3 protein results from TCRdb running MiXCR on the multiplex PCR reads. The repertoire has more than 60,000 distinct CDR3 sequences, 75% to 85% of them found once; the top ten carry 35% to 55%. This sample's RNA came from whole unsorted tissue. More than 3 cm separated this lung sample from the edge of the tumor. Input material: distant non-tumor lung tissue. These receptors were collected from a man in his 60s with non-small cell lung cancer.

Turning to this clonotype: Likely a read error: the CDR3 ends without its conserved phenylalanine or tryptophan. The DNA is omitted, as the CDR3 cannot be located on it reliably, and the CDR3 follows TCRdb's listing. The chain employs TRBV6-6 and TRBJ2-7; the DNA was not compared with TRBD1, the D call given in the table. Germline V gene sequence: CDR1 MNHNY, CDR2 SVGAGI (reference sequence). The length of the CDR3 is 13 amino acids, counting both ends. The CDR3: CASSSPTQGQPSL.

Concerning this clonotype: The conserved final phenylalanine or tryptophan is absent from the CDR3, which likely points to a read error. J is TRBJ2-7 and V is TRBV28; TRBD2 agrees at 9 bases. Germline V gives CDR1 MDHEN, CDR2 SYDVKM. CDR3 length equals 15 residues. DNA of the CDR3: TGTGCCAGCAGTTTTCCGACTAGCGGCGCCTATGAGCAGTACTGC. This sequence encodes CASSFPTSGAYEQYC.

A single count supports this clonotype. This may stem from a read error, because a much larger clone lies one nucleotide away. The J gene is TRBJ2-2, the V gene TRBV5-1, with 10 bases identical to TRBD1. The CDR3 spans 18 residues. CDR1 is SGHRS, CDR2 YFSETQ, per germline. As DNA, the CDR3 is TGCGCCAGCAGGTTGGAGTGGGACAGGGGTTATAGCACCGGGGAGCTGTTTTTT. Its translation is CASRLEWDRGYSTGELFF. The complete variable domain, with remaining parts taken from reference TRBV5-1 and TRBJ2-2, reads KAGVTQTPRYLIKTRGQQVTLSCSPISGHRSVSWYQQTPGQGLQFLFEYFSETQRNKGNFPGRFSGRQFSNSRSEMNVSTLELGDSALYLCASRLEWDRGYSTGELFFGEGSRLTVL.

On this clonotype itself: With a much larger clone just one base away, this may be a read error. This chain links TRBV5-1 with TRBJ2-5; tentative D call: TRBD1 (7 bases). Trimming pared 4 bases from V and 4 bases from J, leaving 14 bases between. This CDR3 has 14 residues. Per the germline V gene, CDR1 is SGHRS and CDR2 is YFSETQ. The CDR3 reads CASSPRQGGETQYF. The CDR3 nucleotides read TGCGCCAGCAGCCCCAGACAGGGAGGAGAGACCCAGTACTTC. Filled out from reference TRBV5-1 and TRBJ2-5, the complete variable domain reads KAGVTQTPRYLIKTRGQQVTLSCSPISGHRSVSWYQQTPGQGLQFLFEYFSETQRNKGNFPGRFSGRQFSNSRSEMNVSTLELGDSALYLCASSPRQGGETQYFGPGTRLLVL.

The chain recombines TRBV7-8 with TRBJ2-2; no firm D call. The CDR3 has 15 residues. The V end was cut by 8 bases, the J end by 8 bases, with 21 bases between. Germline CDR1 is SGHVS and CDR2 is FQNEAQ. CDR3 coding DNA: TGTGCCAGCGGCTCGCGAAACTCGGGCACTGGGGAGCTGTTTTTT. Its translation is CASGSRNSGTGELFF.

A note on this clonotype: The junction shows a germline mismatch at one end, possibly a read error. This chain uses TRBV29-1 with TRBJ2-7; 7 nucleotides agree with TRBD2. The CDR3 sequence is 14 residues long. Per the germline V gene, CDR1 is SQVTM and CDR2 is ANQGSEA. The CDR3 DNA reads TGCAGCGTTGTTGGGAGGGATATGGCCTACAAGCAGTACTTC. The encoded protein is CSVVGRDMAYKQYF.

The gene calls are TRBV29-1 and TRBJ2-3, with TRBD2 identical over 7 bases. The CDR3 contains 15 residues. The V and J ends lost 5 bases and 2 bases, in that order; junction bases with no gene match: 10. CDR1 and CDR2 (germline): SQVTM, ANQGSEA. CDR3 nucleotides: TGCAGCGTTCTTATGTCTAGCGGCTACACAGATACGCAGTATTTT. Translating it yields CSVLMSSGYTDTQYF.

Turning to this clonotype: This may stem from a read error, because a much larger clone lies one nucleotide away. The chain links TRBV15 to TRBJ2-5, with D possibly matching TRBD2 (5 bases). V shed 2 bases and J shed 5 bases, with 12 bases lying between them. CDR1 is LNHNV and CDR2 is YYDKDF in the germline V gene (reference sequence). CDR3 length equals 14 residues. The CDR3 bases are TGTGCCACCAGCAGAACCCAGCGGTATGAGACCCAGTACTTC. As protein: CATSRTQRYETQYF.

To note about this clonotype: One junction end does not reproduce the germline sequence, and a read error may be involved. This sequence joins TRBV29-1 and TRBJ2-4; D may match TRBD1 or TRBD2 (5 bases each). The CDR3 consists of 12 residues. Germline CDR1 reads SQVTM; CDR2 reads ANQGSEA. The CDR3 sequence is CSVADIKNIQYF. As DNA, the CDR3 is TGTAGCGTTGCGGACATTAAAAACATTCAGTACTTC.

V usage is TRBV7-3 and J usage is TRBJ1-5; TRBD1 matches 7 bases. Germline V lookup: CDR1 SGHTA, CDR2 FQGTGA. Unmatched junction bases numbered 6, after V lost 2 bases and J lost 5 bases. The length of the CDR3 is 15 residues. The CDR3 coding sequence is TGTGCCAGCAGCTTAGGTGCCAGGGGGGATCAGCCCCAGCATTTT. Translation gives CASSLGARGDQPQHF. Combining the CDR3 with reference TRBV7-3 and TRBJ1-5 gives the whole variable domain GAGVSQTPSNKVTEKGKYVELRCDPISGHTALYWYRQSLGQGPEFLIYFQGTGAADDSGLPNDRFFAVRPEGSVSTLKIQRTERGDSAVYLCASSLGARGDQPQHFGDGTRLSIL.

This clonotype has a count of ten or more. J is TRBJ2-1 and V is TRBV7-8; D is undetermined. Trimming pared 2 bases from V and 6 bases from J, leaving 2 bases between. Germline V CDR1 and CDR2: SGHVS, FQNEAQ. This CDR3 is 11 amino acids long. The chain's CDR3 is CASSLTNEQFF. The CDR3 nucleotides read TGTGCCAGCAGCTTAACCAATGAGCAGTTCTTC.

Details on this clonotype: A junction boundary mismatches the germline segment, possibly from a read error. The rearrangement uses TRBV7-9 and TRBJ2-7, with 9 bases fitting TRBD2. This CDR3 comprises 14 residues. Germline V gene lookup returns CDR1 SEHNR and CDR2 FQNEAQ (reference sequence). The CDR3 bases are TGTGCCAGCAGCGGGGGGACTAGCCGGACTGAGCAGAACTTC. Translating it yields CASSGGTSRTEQNF.

This sequence joins TRBV13 and TRBJ1-2; TRBD1 agrees at 9 bases. The V gene end was trimmed by 5 bases and the J gene end by 11 bases; junction bases not matched to a gene: 15. Germline CDR1 is PRHDT and CDR2 is FYEKMQ (reference sequence). The CDR3 runs 15 residues. The CDR3 is CASSRRGQGTFGYTF. In DNA, the CDR3 is TGTGCCAGCAGCCGCCGAGGACAGGGGACATTTGGTTACACCTTC.

Regarding this clonotype: A read error is likely, as this CDR3 ends without the conserved phenylalanine or tryptophan. The chain links TRBV29-1 to TRBJ2-5; the match to TRBD2 covers 7 bases. Trimming took 8 bases from V and 5 from J; bases not matched to a gene: 8. The CDR3 is 12 residues long. Germline V gene lookup returns CDR1 SQVTM and CDR2 ANQGSEA. CDR3 region: CSTPGGRETQYL. CDR3 in DNA: TGCAGCACCCCGGGAGGACGGGAGACCCAGTACTTG.

Points on this clonotype: One junction end does not reproduce the germline sequence, and a read error may be involved. The genes are TRBV24-1 and TRBJ2-6; D may be TRBD1 (5 bases). This CDR3 is 16 amino acids long. The germline CDR1 and CDR2 sequences are KGHDR and SFDVKD. The CDR3 DNA follows: TGTGCCACCGGGCCGAAGAAGGAGTCTGGGGCCATCGTCCTGATATTC. Amino acids: CATGPKKESGAIVLIF.

The DNA of the CDR3 is TGTGCCAGAAGTCCAGGGACAGTGGGTCTCGAGCAGTACTTC. Residues: CARSPGTVGLEQYF. This chain joins TRBV12-3 or TRBV12-4 and TRBJ2-7; 7 bases are shared with TRBD1. CDR3 length: 14 amino acids. V trimming: 9 bases; J trimming: 6 bases; junction bases outside the gene matches: 14.

This CDR3 is CSARVMGLYNEQFF. The CDR3 coding sequence is TGCAGTGCTAGGGTTATGGGACTCTACAATGAGCAGTTCTTC. This chain connects TRBV20-1 to TRBJ2-1; the D gene is possibly TRBD2 (6 bases). V was cut by 3 bases and J by 3 bases, with 12 bases left in between. Germline-derived CDR1 and CDR2 are DFQATT and SNEGSKA (reference sequence). There are 14 residues in the CDR3.

About this clonotype: The junction departs from germline at one end; a sequencing error may be responsible. The gene calls are TRBV4-2 and TRBJ1-1, with no clear D. The CDR3 length is 13 residues. Germline V gene lookup returns CDR1 LGHNA and CDR2 YNFKEQ. The DNA of the CDR3 is TGTGCCAGCAACCAGCCCTCGAACACTGAAGTTTTCTTT. Encoded protein: CASNQPSNTEVFF.

Comments on this clonotype: One end of the junction does not line up with germline, which may come from a read error. The chain recombines TRBV4-1 with TRBJ1-5, with D possibly being TRBD1 (5 bases). Germline V gives CDR1 MGHRA, CDR2 YSYEKL. The CDR3 covers 16 residues. In DNA form, the CDR3 reads TGCGCCAGCGGCCAAGATAGGGGTTATAGCTATCAGCCCCAGCATTTT. Translation gives CASGQDRGYSYQPQHF.